These 21 T cell receptor beta chains came from one sample sequenced in a study of cytomegalovirus exposure and HLA in healthy donors. The PCR used 60 Vbeta and 13 Jbeta primers. Only in-frame clones appear in the TCRdb table, and some are missing; sequencing was by immunoSEQ multiplex PCR. The table has some 95,000 clones, roughly 70% seen once. The sequenced sample was PBMCs. The source of these receptors is a man aged 25 to 40 in good health and CMV-seronegative.

The chain has TRBV29-1 and TRBJ1-1; tentatively, D is TRBD1 (6 bases). CDR1 SQVTM and CDR2 ANQGSEA come from the germline V gene. This CDR3 has 14 amino acids. Trimming took 6 bases from V and 0 from J, leaving 14 bases between them. CDR3 region: CSVGQYSMNTEAFF. For the CDR3, the DNA is TGCAGCGTAGGACAGTATAGCATGAACACTGAAGCTTTCTTT.

The chain combines TRBV18 with TRBJ1-5; the D gene is possibly TRBD1 (6 bases). The germline V gene encodes CDR1 KGHSH and CDR2 LQKENI. The CDR3 length is 15 residues. Trimming stripped 3 bases from V and 0 bases from J, with 9 bases between. The CDR3: CASSPGQISNQPQHF. CDR3 DNA sequence: TGTGCCAGCTCACCTGGACAGATTAGCAATCAGCCCCAGCATTTT.

V gene TRBV5-1 combines with J gene TRBJ2-2; 7 nucleotides match TRBD2. The J segment lost 5 bases and the V segment lost 7 bases, leaving 2 bases of the junction unmatched. This CDR3 region has 12 residues. The germline V gene has CDR1 SGHRS and CDR2 YFSETQ. CDR3 in DNA: TGCGCCAGCGGGAGGGGAACCGGGGAGCTGTTTTTT. This gives the protein CASGRGTGELFF.

The DNA for the CDR3 is TGCGCCAGCAGCTTGAATCAGAGGGCTAATTCACCCCTCCACTTT. Protein sequence: CASSLNQRANSPLHF. The chain employs TRBV5-1 and TRBJ1-6; D unresolved. CDR1 and CDR2 from the germline V gene are SGHRS and YFSETQ. The CDR3 extends over 15 amino acids. Trimming took off 1 base at V and 6 bases at J, with 11 bases between the two ends.

J is TRBJ2-2 and V is TRBV1; the table's D call, TRBD2, has no DNA check behind it. TRBV1 is listed as a pseudogene. The CDR3 length is 18 residues. DNA for the CDR3: TGCACCAGCAGCCAAGATCGGGGTAGCGGGAGCGGCACCGGGGAGCTGTTTTTT. Residues: CTSSQDRGSGSGTGELFF.

CDR3: CASSVEGQGFTGELFF. In DNA form, the CDR3 reads TGTGCCAGCAGCGTAGAAGGACAGGGGTTCACCGGGGAGCTGTTTTTT. The chain couples TRBV9 to TRBJ2-2, with 9 nucleotides matching TRBD1. This CDR3 spans 16 amino acids. The V segment lost 0 bases and the J segment 4 bases; nucleotides outside the gene matches: 4. Germline lookup yields CDR1 SGDLS and CDR2 YYNGEE.

V gene TRBV6-6 combines with J gene TRBJ1-1; D is perhaps TRBD1 (5 bases). There are 13 residues in the CDR3. Per the germline V gene, CDR1 is MNHNY and CDR2 is SVGAGI (reference sequence). V was clipped by 7 bases and J by 5 bases, with 14 bases between them. The CDR3 nucleotides read TGTGCCAGCACTGCCACCCAGGGAACTGAAGCTTTCTTT. Amino acid sequence: CASTATQGTEAFF.

This clone has more than one count but fewer than ten. The V gene is TRBV27, the J gene TRBJ2-7, with D uncertain. Trimming cost V 0 bases and J 5 bases, with 8 bases left between them. The germline V gene encodes CDR1 MNHEY and CDR2 SMNVEV (reference sequence). The CDR3 covers 13 residues. DNA for the CDR3: TGTGCCAGCAGTTTATCCACAGTACACGAGCAGTACTTC. This codes for CASSLSTVHEQYF.

The chain carries TRBV2 and TRBJ1-1, with 10 bases identical to TRBD1. This CDR3 contains 15 residues. Germline V gene data show CDR1 as SNHLY and CDR2 as FYNNEI. V lost 11 bases to trimming and J lost 4 bases; unmatched junction nucleotides: 13. CDR3 coding DNA: TGTGCCCAGCAGAGGACCGGGACAGGGGCCACTGAAGCTTTCTTT. Protein: CAQQRTGTGATEAFF. Full variable domain (missing parts from reference TRBV2 and TRBJ1-1): EPEVTQTPSHQVTQMGQEVILRCVPISNHLYFYWYRQILGQKVEFLVSFYNNEISEKSEIFDDQFSVERPDGSNFTLKIRSTKLEDSAMYFCAQQRTGTGATEAFFGQGTRLTVV.

In its sample, this clone was seen a few times. The chain couples TRBV14 to TRBJ2-6; the D is unclear. The V end was cut by 1 base, the J end by 1 base, with 8 bases between. There are 16 residues in the CDR3. From germline, CDR1 is SGHDN and CDR2 FVKESK. The CDR3 DNA follows: TGTGCCAGCAGCCAAGTCAAATTTTCTGGGGCCAACGTCCTGACTTTC. Amino acid sequence: CASSQVKFSGANVLTF. Full variable domain (rest looked up from reference TRBV14 and TRBJ2-6): EAGVTQFPSHSVIEKGQTVTLRCDPISGHDNLYWYRRVMGKEIKFLLHFVKESKQDESGMPNNRFLAERTGGTYSTLKVQPAELEDSGVYFCASSQVKFSGANVLTFGAGSRLTVL.

The chain recombines TRBV7-9 with TRBJ2-7, with TRBD1 matching 10 bases. The CDR3 consists of 15 residues. The V segment lost 5 bases and the J segment 2 bases; nucleotides outside the gene matches: 6. The germline gives CDR1 SEHNR, CDR2 FQNEAQ (reference sequence). The CDR3 reads CASSRTGGPPYEQYF. CDR3 nucleotide sequence: TGTGCCAGCAGCCGGACAGGGGGACCCCCCTACGAGCAGTACTTC.

This clone was recorded once. Other DNA sequences in the same sample also yield this CDR3. The rearrangement uses TRBV27 and TRBJ1-2; 7 positions match TRBD1. CDR3 length: 13 amino acids. J was trimmed by 5 bases and V by 6 bases; bases with no gene match: 6. Germline assignment: CDR1 MNHEY and CDR2 SMNVEV (reference sequence). CDR3 coding DNA: TGTGCCAGCAGCTGGACAGGAGGGTATGGCTACACCTTC. Its protein is CASSWTGGYGYTF.

The chain links TRBV14 to TRBJ1-2; D may be TRBD1 (5 bases). Per the germline V gene, CDR1 is SGHDN and CDR2 is FVKESK. The V end was cut by 0 bases, the J end by 6 bases, with 8 bases between. This CDR3 comprises 13 residues. CDR3: CASSQEWGNGYTF. The CDR3 nucleotides read TGTGCCAGCAGCCAAGAATGGGGCAATGGCTACACCTTC.

CDR3 in DNA: TGTGCCAGCAGTGATCAGGGGAGCTATGGCTACACCTTC. Encoded protein: CASSDQGSYGYTF. The J gene is TRBJ1-2, the V gene TRBV2; weak D call: TRBD1 (6 bases). Deletions cut 3 bases from V and 4 bases from J, with 9 bases between. Germline assignment: CDR1 SNHLY and CDR2 FYNNEI. This CDR3 spans 13 amino acids.

The rearrangement links TRBV5-6 to TRBJ1-4; TRBD1 agrees at 7 bases. Germline CDR1 is SGHDT and CDR2 is YYEEEE. The CDR3 loop spans 14 amino acids. Trimming at V came to 2 bases and at J to 6 bases, leaving 4 bases not matched to a gene. The CDR3 DNA reads as TGTGCCAGCAGCTTCGAAGGACAGGATGAAAAACTGTTTTTT. As protein: CASSFEGQDEKLFF.

The rearrangement links TRBV29-1 to TRBJ1-1, with D unresolved. Between the trimmed V and J ends, which lost 0 bases and 4 bases, there was a span of 12 bases. Per germline, CDR1 SQVTM and CDR2 ANQGSEA. The CDR3 spans 14 residues. This chain's CDR3 is CSVEELAASTEAFF. For the CDR3, the DNA is TGCAGCGTTGAAGAGTTGGCAGCGAGCACTGAAGCTTTCTTT.

The genes are TRBV4-1 and TRBJ2-7, with 11 bases fitting TRBD2. The germline CDR1 and CDR2 sequences are MGHRA and YSYEKL. The CDR3 has 18 amino acids. After removal of 2 bases from V and 2 bases from J, the junction contained 11 bases not matched to a gene. The CDR3 protein is CASSQKGGTSGSAYEQYF. The DNA for the CDR3 is TGCGCCAGCAGCCAAAAGGGGGGGACTAGCGGAAGCGCCTACGAGCAGTACTTC.

This chain uses TRBV2 with TRBJ2-7, with 8 positions matching TRBD2. The junction had 9 bases not matched to a gene; V was cut back by 11 bases and J by 0 bases. This CDR3 is 14 amino acids long. Germline V gives CDR1 SNHLY, CDR2 FYNNEI. The CDR3 DNA is TGTGCCGGGGATAGCGGGGACCTCTCCTACGAGCAGTACTTC. Its translation is CAGDSGDLSYEQYF.

The chain uses TRBV30 and TRBJ2-3; possible D gene TRBD2, 5 bases. V was trimmed by 4 bases and J by 1 base, leaving 12 bases between them. The V gene's germline CDR1 is GTSNPN and CDR2 SVGIG (reference sequence). CDR3 size: 14 residues. CDR3 nucleotide sequence: TGTGCCTGGAACGGCGGGTTAGGCACAGATACGCAGTATTTT. Translating it yields CAWNGGLGTDTQYF.

This clone turned up a few times. V and J are TRBV4-3 and TRBJ1-3; D not certain. CDR3 length: 16 amino acids. With 1 base removed from V and 9 bases from J, the gap between germline ends came to 19 bases. Looked up from germline, CDR1 is LGHNA and CDR2 is YSLEER. The CDR3 loop is CASSQGPVATPSTIYF. In DNA, the CDR3 is TGCGCCAGCAGCCAAGGTCCGGTAGCGACGCCTAGCACCATATATTTT.

The chain links TRBV28 to TRBJ2-7, with D perhaps matching TRBD1 (6 bases). Between the trimmed V and J ends, which lost 6 bases and 2 bases, there was a span of 11 bases. Germline assignment: CDR1 MDHEN and CDR2 SYDVKM. This CDR3 has 13 amino acids. CDR3 residues: CASRIGQPYEQYF. The CDR3 bases are TGTGCCAGCAGGATAGGACAGCCCTACGAGCAGTACTTC. Combining the CDR3 with reference TRBV28 and TRBJ2-7 gives the whole variable domain DVKVTQSSRYLVKRTGEKVFLECVQDMDHENMFWYRQDPGLGLRLIYFSYDVKMKEKGDIPEGYSVSREKKERFSLILESASTNQTSMYLCASRIGQPYEQYFGPGTRLTVT.